This T cell receptor beta chain was captured in a study of cytomegalovirus exposure and HLA in healthy donors (dated by TCRdb to the late 2010s). Regarding the research as a whole: According to a later analysis, one platform produced both the roughly 130 validation repertoires and the 666 repertoires of the first cohort. To predict cytomegalovirus infection status, the study combined high-throughput TCR immunosequencing, statistical association of individual TCRs with disease status, and machine learning. Along with the approximately 700-subject first cohort, a separate validation cohort of some 130 different subjects was used. The study was designed to test whether signatures of past pathogen exposure could be identified by cataloging public T cell receptors. Study-wide findings and limitations: Across donors, most TCR sequences were observed very rarely, whereas some public TCRs were present in many individuals. A later analysis had no HLA typing for the validation cohort, so co-occurrence there was scored across all 130 or so repertoires. In vitro tests confirmed that a few of the cytomegalovirus-associated TCR beta chains recognize cytomegalovirus antigens. According to the authors, the approach could potentially be generalized to other disease states and immunological phenotypes. The classifier was reported to diagnose cytomegalovirus status with high specificity and sensitivity in both the original and validation cohorts. In a later analysis, TCRs clustered in the first cohort were found to also tend to co-occur in the roughly 130 validation repertoires, with 90% to 95% of cluster scores above 0. The study gave a list of about 170 TCR beta chains associated with cytomegalovirus.

This clone appeared once. What antigen it recognizes has not been identified. Base qualities are not at hand, and no much larger clone is one base apart. Libraries came from the immunoSEQ multiplex PCR assay. The original pipeline was this. A statistical classification framework was developed to diagnose cytomegalovirus status using the catalog of TCR beta chain sequences. Drawn from immuneACCESS, this table holds only the in-frame rearrangements with V and J called that TCRdb kept. Clones are partly lost; checked studies trace under half to an unresolved V gene and leave the rest unexplained. The DNA gave D and trimming, while V, J and clone size come from that table. The sample contains 200,000 or so clones, 80% to 90% of them found a single time. The ten largest make up 2.5% to 3.5% of the sample. V is cut by 0 bases and J by 1 base, and the space between the germline ends is 10 bases. Including cysteine and phenylalanine, the CDR3 has 16 amino acids. The CDR3 DNA has 48 bases and is translated from base 1. The germline V gene gives CDR1 as LGHNA and CDR2 as YNFKEQ.

Donors formed part of the validation cohort, which comprised 120 subjects and was distinct from the first cohort of under 750 subjects. Sequencing was performed on PBMCs. This TCR was sampled from a woman aged 18-29 years in good health and CMV-seronegative. The rearranged chain carries TRBV4-2 and TRBJ2-1; no D gene is confidently identified. The CDR3 here reads CASSQDPRVSYNEQFF. The nucleotide sequence reads TGTGCCAGCAGCCAAGATCCTCGTGTTTCCTACAATGAGCAGTTCTTC.